This T cell receptor (beta chain) is drawn from a study of beta chain features in type 1 diabetes. Points from the study as a whole: Shortening that was moderate but significant affected the TCRB CDR3s of Type 1 diabetes patients in all four CD4+ subsets. Among type 1 diabetes patients, VDJ junctions had fewer insertions and more deletions. Cells expressing TCR highly could be over-represented by cDNA sequencing.

This clone was detected a few times. Its antigen is undetermined. CDR1 SQVTM and CDR2 ANQGSEA come from the germline V gene. CDR3 length equals 16 residues. Trimming removed 6 bases from V and 2 bases from J; junction bases left unmatched: 11. Expressed TCRB transcripts were sequenced because the isolated RNA had all been reverse transcribed beforehand. Produced via immunoSEQ multiplex PCR; TCRdb's table is partial and in-frame only. This repertoire shows 250,000 to 350,000 clones, approximately 11% found once; its top ten account for approximately 0.016%. The J gene is TRBJ2-1, the V gene TRBV29-1; 9 bases align to TRBD1. Sequencing was carried out using naive CD4+ T cells from blood. The TCR was taken from a woman in her thirties in good health. CDR3 DNA: TGCAGCGTCGAGCGAACCGGGACAGGGACCTACAATGAGCAGTTCTTC. Translation gives CSVERTGTGTYNEQFF.